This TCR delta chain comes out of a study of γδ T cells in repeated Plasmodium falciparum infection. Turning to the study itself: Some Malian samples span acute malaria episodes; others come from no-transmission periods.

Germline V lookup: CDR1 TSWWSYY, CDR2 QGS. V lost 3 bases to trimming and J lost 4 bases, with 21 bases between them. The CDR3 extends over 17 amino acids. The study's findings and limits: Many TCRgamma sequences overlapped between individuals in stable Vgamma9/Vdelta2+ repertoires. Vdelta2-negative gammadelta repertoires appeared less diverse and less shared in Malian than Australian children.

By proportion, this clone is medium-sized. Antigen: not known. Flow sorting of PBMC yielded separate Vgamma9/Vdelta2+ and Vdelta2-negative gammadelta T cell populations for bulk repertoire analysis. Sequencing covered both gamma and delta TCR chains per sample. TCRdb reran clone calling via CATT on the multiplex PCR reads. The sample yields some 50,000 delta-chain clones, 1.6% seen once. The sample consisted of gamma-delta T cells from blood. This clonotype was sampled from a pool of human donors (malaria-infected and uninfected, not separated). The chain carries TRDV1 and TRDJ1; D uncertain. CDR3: CALGDPRGRASFDKLIF. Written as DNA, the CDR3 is TGTGCTCTTGGGGACCCCCGTGGCCGCGCCTCCTTCGATAAACTCATCTTT.